The 26 T cell receptor beta chains given below trace back to one sample, sequenced in a study of Graves' ophthalmopathy and Graves' hyperthyroidism. The authors amplified TCR beta CDR3 regions, and they did so from RNA transcripts for repertoire sequencing. First-round RT-PCR employed HTBI primers, with a second-round multiplex PCR after it. TCRdb processed the multiplex PCR reads anew with MiXCR; each CDR3 protein has one entry. Of roughly 400,000 distinct CDR3 sequences in the sample, approximately 18% were seen once. The sample taken for sequencing was peripheral blood. The source is an adult woman with stable Graves' hyperthyroidism.

This chain connects TRBV11-1 to TRBJ2-2, with TRBD2 identical over 9 bases. CDR1 is SGHAT and CDR2 is FQDESV in the germline V gene (reference sequence). The ends lost 1 base at V and 4 bases at J; junction bases unmatched: 4. The CDR3 sequence is 16 residues long. DNA for the CDR3: TGTGCCAGCAGCTTAGGACCAGCGGGAGGCACCGGGGAGCTGTTTTTT. The encoded protein is CASSLGPAGGTGELFF.

This clonotype was counted many times. The chain's CDR3 is CASRTPRRTSGNTGELFF. CDR3 DNA sequence: TGTGCCAGCAGAACCCCCCGAAGGACTAGCGGGAACACCGGGGAGCTGTTTTTT. J is TRBJ2-2 and V is TRBV6-4; TRBD2 aligns across 10 bases. CDR3 length: 18 amino acids. The germline V gene encodes CDR1 MRHNA and CDR2 SNTAGT. The J segment lost 1 base and the V segment lost 6 bases, leaving 11 bases of the junction unmatched.

This clonotype occurred a few times. V and J are TRBV3-1 and TRBJ1-1; a weak D match, TRBD1 (5 bases). Germline V lookup: CDR1 LGHDT, CDR2 YNNKEL (reference sequence). The germline V and J ends were trimmed by 3 bases and 1 base, with 9 bases remaining between them. The CDR3 totals 14 residues. The CDR3 bases are TGTGCCAGCAGCCATTATGGACAGAACACTGAAGCTTTCTTT. Translated, it gives CASSHYGQNTEAFF.

This clonotype showed up many times. V and J are TRBV5-1 and TRBJ2-5; D remains unclear. Trimming left V 0 bases short and J 4 bases short, with 7 bases between. CDR1 SGHRS and CDR2 YFSETQ come from the germline V gene. This CDR3 is 13 amino acids long. CDR3 region: CASSLASLETQYF. The CDR3 nucleotides are TGCGCCAGCAGCTTGGCCTCTTTAGAGACCCAGTACTTC.

This clonotype was seen repeatedly, ten times or more. The gene calls are TRBV27 and TRBJ2-7, with D maybe TRBD2 (6 bases). Germline CDR1 reads MNHEY; CDR2 reads SMNVEV (reference sequence). The CDR3 sequence is 15 residues long. Between the trimmed V and J ends, which lost 5 bases and 0 bases, there was a span of 14 bases. The CDR3 DNA follows: TGTGCCAGCAGTCCTACGGGACTCAACTCCTACGAGCAGTACTTC. Translated, it gives CASSPTGLNSYEQYF.

This clonotype was recorded many times. This rearrangement joins TRBV2 to TRBJ2-5, with a tentative D call TRBD2 (5 bases). This CDR3 region has 15 residues. V was cut by 0 bases and J by 3 bases, with 11 bases left in between. Germline V gives CDR1 SNHLY, CDR2 FYNNEI. The CDR3 bases are TGTGCCAGCAGTGAAGCGTGGCTAGCAGAAGAGACCCAGTACTTC. Encoded protein: CASSEAWLAEETQYF.

V usage is TRBV4-1 and J usage is TRBJ1-2, with D possibly matching TRBD1 (6 bases). Trimming took 2 bases from V and 10 from J, leaving 14 bases between them. The length of the CDR3 is 13 residues. In germline, CDR1 is MGHRA, CDR2 YSYEKL. Here the CDR3 reads CASSQRGALVYTF. The CDR3 coding sequence is TGCGCCAGCAGCCAACGGGGGGCGCTGGTCTACACCTTC.

This clonotype was picked up many times. The rearrangement joins TRBV29-1 to TRBJ1-5; 10 nucleotides align to TRBD1. CDR3 length: 12 residues. Germline values: CDR1 SQVTM, CDR2 ANQGSEA. V shed 6 bases and J 5 bases; nucleotides not matched to a gene: 1. DNA of the CDR3: TGCAGCGTCGGGACAGGGGATCAGCCCCAGCATTTT. As protein: CSVGTGDQPQHF. The full variable domain, in which reference TRBV29-1 and TRBJ1-5 provide the parts outside the CDR3, is SAVISQKPSRDICQRGTSLTIQCQVDSQVTMMFWYRQQPGQSLTLIATANQGSEATYESGFVIDKFPISRPNLTFSTLTVSNMSPEDSSIYLCSVGTGDQPQHFGDGTRLSIL.

This clonotype was seen ten or more times. The chain employs TRBV29-1 and TRBJ1-6, with a tentative D call TRBD1 (5 bases). The CDR3 loop spans 14 amino acids. Germline assignment: CDR1 SQVTM and CDR2 ANQGSEA. Trimming left V 7 bases short and J 6 bases short, with 16 bases between. CDR3 sequence reads: CSAQLRDPNSPLHF. Written as DNA, the CDR3 is TGCAGCGCACAACTCCGGGACCCTAATTCACCCCTCCACTTT.

Ten or more counts support this clonotype. Because it lacks the conserved phenylalanine or tryptophan at the end, this CDR3 is likely a read error. V usage is TRBV19 and J usage is TRBJ1-5, with D perhaps matching TRBD1 (5 bases). V was clipped by 6 bases and J by 1 base, with 10 bases between them. Germline CDR1 LNHDA, CDR2 SQIVND (reference sequence). The CDR3 covers 14 residues. DNA of the CDR3: TGTGCCAGTAGCCGGACAAGGAGCAATCAGCCCCAGCATCTT. This encodes CASSRTRSNQPQHL.

This clonotype was counted ten times or more. CDR3 nucleotide sequence: TGTGCCAGCAGGATAAGGGCAGGGTTCTACGAGCAGTACTTC. It translates to CASRIRAGFYEQYF. The J gene is TRBJ2-7, the V gene TRBV28, with D perhaps matching TRBD1 (5 bases). The ends were cut back, 6 bases at V and 3 bases at J, with 15 bases in the middle. This CDR3 spans 14 amino acids. Germline values: CDR1 MDHEN, CDR2 SYDVKM.

There are a few counts of this clonotype. The CDR3 nucleotides read TGTGCCAGCAGTGAATACGGAACAGGTTACTCCTACGAGCAGTACTTC. Protein product: CASSEYGTGYSYEQYF. This chain uses TRBV25-1 with TRBJ2-7, with TRBD1 as a possible D gene (5 bases). V lost 0 bases to trimming and J lost 0 bases, with 12 bases between them. Germline V gene lookup returns CDR1 MGHDK and CDR2 SYGVNS. This CDR3 is 16 amino acids long.

In this sample, this clonotype turned up many times. The rearrangement joins TRBV28 to TRBJ2-7; D is possibly TRBD2 (6 bases). The CDR3 loop spans 15 amino acids. Germline V gene lookup returns CDR1 MDHEN and CDR2 SYDVKM. V was cut by 4 bases and J by 3 bases, with 16 bases left in between. CDR3 sequence: CASSSFSGFDYEQYF. The CDR3 region has the DNA TGTGCCAGCAGTTCCTTTAGCGGCTTCGACTACGAGCAGTACTTC. Drawing the rest from reference TRBV28 and TRBJ2-7, the complete variable domain is DVKVTQSSRYLVKRTGEKVFLECVQDMDHENMFWYRQDPGLGLRLIYFSYDVKMKEKGDIPEGYSVSREKKERFSLILESASTNQTSMYLCASSSFSGFDYEQYFGPGTRLTVT.

The CDR3 sequence: CATSDSRGRGAFF. CDR3 DNA: TGTGCCACCAGTGATTCCAGGGGCAGGGGAGCTTTCTTT. The chain recombines TRBV24-1 with TRBJ1-1; D perhaps matches TRBD1 (6 bases). The CDR3 loop spans 13 amino acids. The germline gives CDR1 KGHDR, CDR2 SFDVKD. V dropped 2 bases and J dropped 10 bases, with 13 bases sitting between them.

This clonotype was detected ten times or more. This chain connects TRBV5-6 to TRBJ2-7; D is possibly TRBD1 or TRBD2 (6 bases each). Trimming stripped 4 bases from V and 2 bases from J, with 10 bases between. This CDR3 contains 13 residues. CDR1 SGHDT and CDR2 YYEEEE come from the germline V gene. The CDR3 region has the DNA TGTGCCAGCAGCCACGGGGGCCCCTACGAGCAGTACTTC. It is translated as CASSHGGPYEQYF.

This clonotype showed up just a few times. V and J are TRBV27 and TRBJ1-1, with a tentative D call TRBD1 (6 bases). The CDR3 has 15 amino acids. V lost 1 base to trimming and J lost 4 bases, with 13 bases between them. Germline lookup yields CDR1 MNHEY and CDR2 SMNVEV (reference sequence). Written as DNA, the CDR3 is TGTGCCAGCAGTTTATTAGTGGGGGCGATCACTGAAGCTTTCTTT. Translation gives CASSLLVGAITEAFF.

This clonotype occurred many times. This sequence joins TRBV15 and TRBJ2-7, with 8 bases aligning to TRBD2. V trimming: 5 bases; J trimming: 3 bases; junction bases outside the gene matches: 12. In germline, CDR1 is LNHNV, CDR2 YYDKDF (reference sequence). This CDR3 is built from 16 residues. CDR3: CATSDPKAGAFYEQYF. CDR3 bases: TGTGCCACCAGCGACCCCAAAGCGGGAGCCTTCTACGAGCAGTACTTC.

This clonotype was recorded at least ten times. The rearrangement joins TRBV28 to TRBJ1-5, with D tentatively TRBD1 (5 bases). Trimming pared 4 bases from V and 3 bases from J, leaving 25 bases between. Germline assignment: CDR1 MDHEN and CDR2 SYDVKM. The CDR3 consists of 19 residues. CDR3 DNA sequence: TGTGCCAGCAGTTGGGGCAGTGGGACTGTGAGGCGCGTCAATCAGCCCCAGCATTTT. Translated, it gives CASSWGSGTVRRVNQPQHF. The whole variable domain, filled in from reference TRBV28 and TRBJ1-5, reads DVKVTQSSRYLVKRTGEKVFLECVQDMDHENMFWYRQDPGLGLRLIYFSYDVKMKEKGDIPEGYSVSREKKERFSLILESASTNQTSMYLCASSWGSGTVRRVNQPQHFGDGTRLSIL.

Note on this clonotype: A much larger clone lies one base from this, so it may be a read error. The chain joins TRBV9 to TRBJ2-5; TRBD1 agrees at 7 bases. Germline V CDR1 and CDR2: SGDLS, YYNGEE. The length of the CDR3 is 15 residues. CDR3 nucleotide sequence: TGTGCCAGCAGCCCGAGCCCGACAGGGAAAGAGACCAAGTACTTC. Translating gives CASSPSPTGKETKYF.

The sample holds many counts of this clonotype. The chain combines TRBV11-2 with TRBJ2-5; 10 bases are a match to TRBD2. The CDR3 length is 17 residues. Germline CDR1 is SGHAT and CDR2 is FQNNGV. V gave up 0 bases and J gave up 7 bases; unmatched junction bases: 11. The CDR3 region is CASSLDTSGRARGTQYF. The CDR3 nucleotides are TGTGCCAGCAGCTTAGATACCAGCGGGAGGGCCCGAGGGACCCAGTACTTC.

This clonotype was detected many times. The gene calls are TRBV20-1 and TRBJ2-7; D not certain. Germline lookup yields CDR1 DFQATT and CDR2 SNEGSKA (reference sequence). This CDR3 comprises 16 residues. The V end lost 0 bases, the J end lost 4 bases, and 19 bases lay between the germline ends. The CDR3 DNA sequence: TGCAGTGCTAGAGATATGGCCAGCAGTTTTAGATACGAGCAGTACTTC. As protein: CSARDMASSFRYEQYF.

This clonotype was detected many times. The rearrangement links TRBV27 to TRBJ2-7; D call uncertain. Germline loops: CDR1 MNHEY, CDR2 SMNVEV (reference sequence). The CDR3 extends over 14 amino acids. Deletions cut 3 bases from V and 3 bases from J, with 12 bases between. CDR3 nucleotide sequence: TGTGCCAGCAGTTTCAGTACAGACAACTACGAGCAGTACTTC. Its translation is CASSFSTDNYEQYF.

The rearrangement joins TRBV6-2 or TRBV6-3 to TRBJ1-1, with unresolved D. The V and J ends lost 7 bases and 4 bases respectively, with 16 bases between them. Per the germline V gene, CDR1 is MNHEY and CDR2 is SVGEGT. The CDR3 loop spans 14 amino acids. CDR3 amino acids: CASTNSAGFTEAFF. Written as DNA, the CDR3 is TGTGCCAGCACTAACTCAGCGGGGTTCACTGAAGCTTTCTTT.

This clonotype showed up many times. The J gene is TRBJ2-7, the V gene TRBV5-1; 11 bases are shared with TRBD2. CDR3 length: 14 amino acids. With 7 bases clipped from V and 3 bases from J, the junction kept 6 bases outside the gene matches. CDR1 SGHRS and CDR2 YFSETQ come from the germline V gene. For the CDR3, the DNA is TGCGCCAGCGGCGATACTAGCGGGAGCTACGAGCAGTACTTC. Its protein product is CASGDTSGSYEQYF.

This clonotype showed up many times. V usage is TRBV30 and J usage is TRBJ1-6; 9 bases agree with TRBD1. The CDR3 runs 17 residues. The V gene's germline CDR1 is GTSNPN and CDR2 SVGIG (reference sequence). V dropped 3 bases and J dropped 10; count of bases not matched to a gene: 16. CDR3 region: CAWRKRLRQGERSPLHF. In DNA, the CDR3 is TGTGCCTGGAGGAAAAGACTGAGACAGGGGGAACGCTCACCCCTCCACTTT.

The rearrangement joins TRBV6-1 to TRBJ2-3, with D unclear. Trimming removed 5 bases from V and 6 bases from J, with 3 bases in between. Germline V lookup: CDR1 MNHNS, CDR2 SASEGT. CDR3 size: 10 residues. The CDR3 protein is CASSIDTQYF. The DNA of the CDR3 is TGTGCCAGCAGTATTGATACGCAGTATTTT.